The T cell receptor beta chain described here comes from a study of T cell responses to AZD1222 COVID-19 vaccine (dated by TCRdb to the early 2020s). About the study as a whole: AZD1222 recipients with second doses at about 4 weeks or about 12 weeks were pooled, because spike-specific TCR depth and breadth did not differ between schedules. Trial participants were enrolled by age into subgroups of 18-55, 56-69 and 70-plus years, and roughly 160, 29 and 62 TCR-sequenced participants, respectively, were included in these subgroups. A total of approximately 240 trial participants underwent TCR sequencing, of whom some 200 had received two doses of AZD1222 and around 25 had received two doses of the MenACWY control vaccine.

The CDR3 regions of human TCRbeta chains were analyzed by immunosequencing. Processing in the source paper ran as follows. TCRs in the repertoires were compared against a reference library of SARS-CoV-2-specific TCRs that had been generated with the MIRA antigen-specificity platform. Breadth meant the fraction of unique TCRs that were SARS-CoV-2-associated, whereas depth meant the fraction of total T cells that were SARS-CoV-2-associated. Each spike-specific TCR was assigned to its reactive spike region and to a CD4 or CD8 class using the MIRA data. Log10-transformed breadth and depth values were compared by one-way ANOVA with Sidak's multiple comparisons tests. The table was pulled from immuneACCESS by TCRdb, which kept in-frame rearrangements only. Such tables lose some clones; where checked, under half of the loss comes from unresolved V genes, and the rest has no known cause. V and J calls and clone size are as listed in that table; D and trimming were resolved from the DNA. The table for this sample lists 100,000 to 150,000 clones; approximately 90% of them were counted only once. Of the sample, approximately 5.4% falls within the top ten clones.

Taken with the paper, the label for time point translates to: baseline before first vaccination. Vaccinee samples came from UK trials COV001 and COV002, including a single-blind randomized controlled phase 2/3 trial of AZD1222 (ChAdOx1 nCoV-19) in healthy adults. For TCRbeta chain sequencing, PBMC samples were collected from trial participants at day 0 and at day 28 after the second dose. Results and caveats for the whole study, not just this receptor: Vaccine-associated CD4 TCRs spanned the whole spike protein, with dominant responses in regions 160-218 and 743-854. Conclusions about previously exposed vaccinees were limited because only five to seven AZD1222 recipients were SARS-CoV-2 seropositive at baseline. Nearly half of unique spike-specific TCRs reportedly recognized epitopes outside regions mutated in the B.1.351 and B.1.1.7 variants. No day 14 peak-response samples were available, so repertoires were characterized only after the peak T cell response. Most participants were white British and females outnumbered males, and the authors suggested that clonal diversity may have been underestimated. After two AZD1222 doses, both the breadth and the depth of spike-specific TCRs were significantly higher than at day 0 and than in MenACWY recipients. In the small 56-69-year group, the increase in depth fell short of significance, most likely because of low power.

Of note for this clone: The antigen this receptor binds is unknown. No qualities accompany the bases; no much larger clone lies one base away.

The CDR3 measures 10 amino acids from cysteine to phenylalanine. The kept DNA is CDR3 alone, 30 bases in frame from the first base. V lost 8 bases and J lost 8 bases; the stretch between them is 9 bases long. The germline V gene supplies CDR1 SNHLY and CDR2 FYNNEI. This TCR was sampled from an adult in good health. The V gene is TRBV2 and the J gene is TRBJ1-2; confidence is insufficient to name the D gene. Sequencing used peripheral blood, obtained on day 0 of AZD1222 vaccination. The CDR3 amino acid sequence is: CASPGEGYTF. The DNA reads as follows: TGTGCCAGCCCCGGGGAGGGCTACACCTTC.